The entry below gives a single T cell receptor (beta chain) sequence along with its context. Its target is not known. General study results and limits: The TCR gene usage of tumor memory CD4+ T cells clustered together with blood and lymph node memory CD4+ cells and with lymph node naive CD4+ cells.

From the 5' RACE reads, TCRdb called clonotypes with MiXCR, one entry per CDR3 protein. This table holds tens of thousands of distinct CDR3 sequences, 26% found once. Naive CD4+ cells had CD25+ Tregs removed. V was clipped by 4 bases and J by 10 bases, with 10 bases between them. Germline V gene data show CDR1 as SQVTM and CDR2 as ANQGSEA. The CDR3 covers 10 residues. The genes are TRBV29-1 and TRBJ1-1; D is uncertain. This receptor was identified in a female donor with breast cancer. Sequenced sample: naive CD4+ T cells sorted from a lymph node. As for subset: naive CD4+ T cells, CD4+CD45RA+CD25-. CDR3 bases: TGCAGCGTTGTTGAGAATCGAGCTTTCTTT. It is translated as CSVVENRAFF.